This T cell receptor (beta chain) derives from a study of CD8 T cells in ankylosing spondylitis. Trimming removed 2 bases from V and 6 bases from J, with 6 bases in between. The CDR3 consists of 12 residues. The germline gives CDR1 SGHRS, CDR2 YFSETQ. Each CDR3 protein gets one entry after TCRdb re-called the 5' RACE reads with MiXCR. The sample has about 96,000 distinct CDR3 sequences, about 27% seen once. This TCR came from a male donor with ankylosing spondylitis or in good health (not recorded which). This chain uses TRBV5-1 with TRBJ2-1, with D unresolved. Sample: blood, either unsorted or a sorted T cell fraction (not recorded which). The CDR3 loop reads CASSFALNEQFF. For the CDR3, the DNA is TGCGCCAGCAGCTTTGCACTCAATGAGCAGTTCTTC.